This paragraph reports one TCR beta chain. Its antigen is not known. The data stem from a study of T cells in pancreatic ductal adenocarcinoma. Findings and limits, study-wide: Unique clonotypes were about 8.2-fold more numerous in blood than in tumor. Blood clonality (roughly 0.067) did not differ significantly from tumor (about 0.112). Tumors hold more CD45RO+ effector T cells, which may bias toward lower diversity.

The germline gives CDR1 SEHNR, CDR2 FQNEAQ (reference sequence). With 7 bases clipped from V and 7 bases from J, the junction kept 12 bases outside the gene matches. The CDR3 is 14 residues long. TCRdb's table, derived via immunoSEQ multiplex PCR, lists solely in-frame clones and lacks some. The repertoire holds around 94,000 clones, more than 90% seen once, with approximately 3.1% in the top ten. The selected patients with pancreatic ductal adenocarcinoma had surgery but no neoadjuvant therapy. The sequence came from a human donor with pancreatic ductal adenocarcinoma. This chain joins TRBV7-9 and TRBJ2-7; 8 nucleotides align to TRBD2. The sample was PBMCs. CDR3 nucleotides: TGTGCCAGCACCACGGGCGGCCTAGCGGGTGAGCAGTACTTC. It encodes CASTTGGLAGEQYF. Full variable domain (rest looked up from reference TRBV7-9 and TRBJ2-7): DTGVSQNPRHKITKRGQNVTFRCDPISEHNRLYWYRQTLGQGPEFLTYFQNEAQLEKSRLLSDRFSAERPKGSFSTLEIQRTEQGDSAMYLCASTTGGLAGEQYFGPGTRLTVT.